This TCR beta chain appears in the sequencing data of a study of beta chain features in type 1 diabetes. Overall study: Sorted cell examination encompassed approximately 98,000,000 cells across all samples.

CDR3 length equals 12 residues. Germline values: CDR1 SEHNR, CDR2 FQNEAQ (reference sequence). V shed 2 bases and J shed 9 bases, with 11 bases lying between them. Expressed TCRB transcripts were sequenced because the isolated RNA had all been reverse transcribed beforehand. Repertoires were generated with immunoSEQ multiplex PCR, while TCRdb's copy carries only in-frame clones and drops some. The sample lists hundreds of thousands of clones, 13% seen once, with 0.02% to 0.025% in the top ten. Study results and caveats: Whatever favoring of shorter templates PCR might show would apply equally to patients and controls. Among all four CD4+ subsets, Type 1 diabetes patients had TCRB CDR3s that were moderately but significantly shorter. No resolution was reached here on whether HLA type influences TCRB rearrangement. Researchers cautioned that cDNA sequencing could over-represent cells with high TCR expression.

As to this clone: Its target is unknown.

The sample comprised naive CD4+ T cells from blood. The rearrangement links TRBV7-9 to TRBJ2-7; D not certain. The sequence was collected from a man in his late teens or twenties with type 1 diabetes. The CDR3 is CASSLTPDSQYF. The CDR3 region has the DNA TGTGCCAGCAGCTTAACCCCGGATTCGCAGTACTTC.